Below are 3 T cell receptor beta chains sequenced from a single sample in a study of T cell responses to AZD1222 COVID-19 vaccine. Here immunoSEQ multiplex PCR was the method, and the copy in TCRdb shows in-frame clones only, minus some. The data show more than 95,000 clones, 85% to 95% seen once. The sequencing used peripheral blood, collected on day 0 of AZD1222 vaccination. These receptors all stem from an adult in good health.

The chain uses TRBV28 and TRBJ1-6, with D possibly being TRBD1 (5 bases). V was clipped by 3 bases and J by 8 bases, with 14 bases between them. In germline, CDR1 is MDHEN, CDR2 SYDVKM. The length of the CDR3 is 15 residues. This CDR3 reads CASSFGRREYSPLHF. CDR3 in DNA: TGTGCCAGCAGTTTCGGTCGCAGGGAATATTCACCCCTCCACTTT.

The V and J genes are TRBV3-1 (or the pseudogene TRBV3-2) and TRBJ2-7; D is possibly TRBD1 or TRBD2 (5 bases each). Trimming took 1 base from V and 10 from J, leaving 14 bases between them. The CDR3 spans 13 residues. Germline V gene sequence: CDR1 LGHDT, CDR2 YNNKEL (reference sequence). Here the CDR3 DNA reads TGTGCCAGCAGCCAAGGAGAGGGCAGGGTCCAGTACTTC. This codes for CASSQGEGRVQYF.

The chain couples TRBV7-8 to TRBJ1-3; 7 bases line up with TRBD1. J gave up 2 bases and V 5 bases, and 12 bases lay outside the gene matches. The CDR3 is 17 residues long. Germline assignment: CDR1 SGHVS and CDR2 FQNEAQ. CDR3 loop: CASSLPLRGRAGNTIYF. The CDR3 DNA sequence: TGTGCCAGCAGCCTCCCTCTGAGGGGGCGGGCTGGAAACACCATATATTTT.